A single sample is the source of the 16 T cell receptor beta chains below, sequenced in a study of CD8+ T cells in alopecia areata. After isolation, RNA underwent reverse transcription to generate cDNA as the sequencing template. TCRdb's copy holds only in-frame clones and misses some; the assay was immunoSEQ multiplex PCR. Among fewer than 5,500 clones listed, about 69% were seen once. The sample's treatment: oral pan-JAK inhibitor, 5-10 mg twice daily. Peripheral blood and lesional scalp punch biopsies were taken from alopecia areata patients. The material was skin, obtained at week 4, from a patient treated with tofacitinib. All receptors derive from a human donor with alopecia areata.

The CDR3 is CAWSVDSGNTIYF. Written as DNA, the CDR3 is TGTGCCTGGAGTGTAGACAGTGGAAACACCATATATTTT. J is TRBJ1-3 and V is TRBV30, with D tentatively TRBD1 (5 bases). The CDR3 is 13 residues long. Germline loops: CDR1 GTSNPN, CDR2 SVGIG (reference sequence). V was pared by 0 bases and J by 3 bases, with 6 bases between.

In the case of this clone: This sample includes further DNA sequences coding for the same CDR3. The chain uses TRBV19 and TRBJ1-5; TRBD1 agrees at 9 bases. CDR1 LNHDA and CDR2 SQIVND come from the germline V gene (reference sequence). This CDR3 contains 15 residues. V shed 6 bases, J shed 2 bases, and the junction held 5 bases outside the gene matches. The chain's CDR3 is CASSDTGGGNQPQHF. The CDR3, as DNA: TGTGCCAGTAGCGATACAGGGGGCGGCAATCAGCCCCAGCATTTT.

The chain employs TRBV7-2 and TRBJ2-7, with TRBD2 matching over 9 bases. V shed 7 bases and J 2 bases; nucleotides not matched to a gene: 6. Germline V gives CDR1 SGHTA, CDR2 FQGNSA. The CDR3 covers 14 residues. The CDR3 DNA is TGTGCCAGCATCCTAGCGGGAATGGCCTACGAGCAGTACTTC. Its translation: CASILAGMAYEQYF.

The rearrangement uses TRBV27 and TRBJ1-5; the D is unclear. V dropped 5 bases and J dropped 9 bases, with 14 bases sitting between them. CDR3 length equals 13 residues. The germline V gene encodes CDR1 MNHEY and CDR2 SMNVEV (reference sequence). CDR3 sequence reads: CASSPSGIGPQHF. DNA of the CDR3: TGTGCCAGCAGTCCCTCCGGGATTGGGCCCCAGCATTTT.

This clone was counted only a few times. CDR3 region: CASSEVGSYNEQFF. CDR3 nucleotide sequence: TGTGCCAGCAGTGAGGTTGGCTCCTACAATGAGCAGTTCTTC. V is TRBV25-1 and J is TRBJ2-1; D ambiguous. V was clipped by 3 bases and J by 0 bases, with 6 bases between them. The CDR3 length is 14 residues. Germline CDR1 reads MGHDK; CDR2 reads SYGVNS.

The CDR3 region has the DNA TGTGCCAGCAGATCAAGACCGGGACAAAGCTTTTCTGTCGATGAGCAGTTCTTC. Its translation: CASRSRPGQSFSVDEQFF. The chain is built from TRBV21-1 and TRBJ2-1; TRBD1 is taken as the D call from the table, unchecked against the DNA. TRBV21-1 is a known pseudogene. The CDR3 loop spans 18 amino acids.

The rearrangement joins TRBV30 to TRBJ2-5; D gene ambiguous. The CDR3 covers 10 residues. CDR1 and CDR2 from the germline V gene are GTSNPN and SVGIG (reference sequence). V was cut by 2 bases and J by 2 bases, with 0 bases left in between. DNA for the CDR3: TGTGCCTGGAGTCAAGAGACCCAGTACTTC. Translated, it gives CAWSQETQYF.

This chain uses TRBV18 with TRBJ2-5; tentative D call: TRBD2 (6 bases). With the DNA end fitting TRBJ2-7 better, the J assignment may be wrong. The germline V gene encodes CDR1 KGHSH and CDR2 LQKENI. The CDR3 spans 16 residues. CDR3 residues: CASSPPLADSSYEQYF. CDR3 sequence (DNA): TGTGCCAGCTCACCTCCACTAGCTGACAGCTCCTACGAGCAGTACTTC.

This chain uses TRBV6-6 with TRBJ1-5, with 10 bases aligning to TRBD1. The V segment lost 6 bases and the J segment 10 bases; nucleotides outside the gene matches: 3. CDR1 is MNHNY, CDR2 SVGAGI, per germline (reference sequence). The CDR3 runs to 12 residues. The CDR3 bases are TGTGCCAGCAGGCTGACAGGGGGCCCCCAGCATTTT. It specifies CASRLTGGPQHF.

The gene calls are TRBV5-1 and TRBJ2-2; 8 bases fit TRBD2. V dropped 4 bases and J dropped 2; count of bases not matched to a gene: 7. This CDR3 spans 16 amino acids. CDR1 and CDR2 (germline): SGHRS, YFSETQ. CDR3 sequence (DNA): TGCGCCAGCAGCCCGGGTAGCGGGGTAAACACCGGGGAGCTGTTTTTT. Translated: CASSPGSGVNTGELFF.

This clone was counted between two and nine times. The chain joins TRBV2 to TRBJ2-1; D tentatively reads TRBD1 or TRBD2 (6 bases each). The germline V gene encodes CDR1 SNHLY and CDR2 FYNNEI. The germline V and J ends were trimmed by 3 bases and 7 bases, with 16 bases remaining between them. This CDR3 spans 15 amino acids. CDR3 amino acids: CASSDEGGWSNEQFF. Written as DNA, the CDR3 is TGTGCCAGCAGTGATGAGGGGGGATGGAGTAATGAGCAGTTCTTC.

This clone was seen a handful of times. The chain uses TRBV21-1 and TRBJ2-4; TRBD2, the D gene given by the table, was not confirmed from the DNA. TRBV21-1 counts as a pseudogene. CDR3 length equals 16 residues. CDR3 DNA sequence: TGTGCCACAGAGGGCGGAGAGATACTAGCCAAAAACATTCAGTACTTC. Protein: CATEGGEILAKNIQYF.

This clone has just a few counts. The chain is built from TRBV27 and TRBJ2-3, with D hard to call. The CDR3 is made up of 11 amino acids. The germline CDR1 and CDR2 sequences are MNHEY and SMNVEV (reference sequence). The V end lost 6 bases, the J end lost 3 bases, and 4 bases lay between the germline ends. DNA for the CDR3: TGTGCCAGCAGGCTAACAGATACGCAGTATTTT. It translates to CASRLTDTQYF.

The chain recombines TRBV19 with TRBJ2-1, with D perhaps matching TRBD1 (6 bases). Looked up from germline, CDR1 is LNHDA and CDR2 is SQIVND (reference sequence). Trimming took off 3 bases at V and 6 bases at J, with 18 bases between the two ends. The CDR3 is made up of 16 amino acids. CDR3 coding DNA: TGTGCCAGTAGTATGAGGGGGAACAGGGTTGGCAATGAGCAGTTCTTC. Its translation: CASSMRGNRVGNEQFF.

The chain couples TRBV5-4 to TRBJ2-1, with a tentative D call TRBD1 (6 bases). CDR1 is SGHNT and CDR2 is YYREEE in the germline V gene (reference sequence). V was pared by 4 bases and J by 0 bases, with 14 bases between. The CDR3 extends over 16 amino acids. CDR3 in amino acids: CASSQRTAVSYNEQFF. The DNA for the CDR3 is TGTGCCAGCAGCCAAAGGACAGCGGTCTCCTACAATGAGCAGTTCTTC.

The rearrangement links TRBV7-9 to TRBJ2-4; D is unclear. The germline V gene encodes CDR1 SEHNR and CDR2 FQNEAQ (reference sequence). The CDR3 covers 12 residues. Trimming pared 1 base from V and 3 bases from J, leaving 1 base between. The DNA for the CDR3 is TGTGCCAGCAGCTTAGACAAAAACATTCAGTACTTC. Its protein is CASSLDKNIQYF.